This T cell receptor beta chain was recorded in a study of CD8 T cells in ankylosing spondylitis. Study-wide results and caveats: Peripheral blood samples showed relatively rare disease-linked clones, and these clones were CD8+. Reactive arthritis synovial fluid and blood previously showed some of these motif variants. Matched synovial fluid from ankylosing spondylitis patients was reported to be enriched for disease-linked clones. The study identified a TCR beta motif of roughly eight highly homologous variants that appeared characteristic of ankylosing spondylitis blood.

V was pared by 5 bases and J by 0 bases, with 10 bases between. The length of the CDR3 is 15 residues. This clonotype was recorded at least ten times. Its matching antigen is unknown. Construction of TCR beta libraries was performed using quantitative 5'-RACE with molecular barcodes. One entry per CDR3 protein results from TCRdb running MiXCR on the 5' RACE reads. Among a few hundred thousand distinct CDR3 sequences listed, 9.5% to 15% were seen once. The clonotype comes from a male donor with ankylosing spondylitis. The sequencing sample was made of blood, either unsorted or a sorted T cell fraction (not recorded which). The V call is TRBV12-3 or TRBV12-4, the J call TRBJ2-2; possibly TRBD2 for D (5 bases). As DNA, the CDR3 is TGTGCCAGCAGTCTCCGGGAAGCGAACACCGGGGAGCTGTTTTTT. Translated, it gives CASSLREANTGELFF.